Below are 19 T cell receptor beta chains sequenced from a single sample in a study of Tregs in tolerant kidney transplant recipients. The protocol was immunoSEQ multiplex PCR, while the TCRdb copy is restricted to in-frame clones and leaves out a portion. The table has 85,000 to 95,000 clones, 90% to 95% seen once. Specimen: CD8+ T cells from blood. Every receptor here comes from a human donor in good health.

There are a few counts of this clone. V and J are TRBV30 and TRBJ2-1; D is possibly TRBD1 (6 bases). Trimming removed 5 bases at V and 2 bases at J, with 16 bases between. This CDR3 comprises 15 residues. Germline V gene lookup returns CDR1 GTSNPN and CDR2 SVGIG (reference sequence). The CDR3 protein is CAWVRQAPPYNEQFF. In DNA, the CDR3 is TGTGCCTGGGTGAGACAGGCCCCCCCCTACAATGAGCAGTTCTTC. The full variable domain, rest sourced from reference TRBV30 and TRBJ2-1, is SQTIHQWPATLVQPVGSPLSLECTVEGTSNPNLYWYRQAAGRGLQLLFYSVGIGQISSEVPQNLSASRPQDRQFILSSKKLLLSDSGFYLCAWVRQAPPYNEQFFGPGTRLTVL.

The chain employs TRBV6-5 and TRBJ2-3, with TRBD2 matching 15 bases. Looked up from germline, CDR1 is MNHEY and CDR2 is SVGAGI. Trimming removed 2 bases from V and 6 bases from J; junction bases left unmatched: 0. The CDR3 spans 15 residues. The CDR3 DNA sequence: TGTGCCAGCAGTTACGGGACTAGCGGGGGGGATACGCAGTATTTT. It encodes CASSYGTSGGDTQYF.

The rearrangement joins TRBV14 to TRBJ2-7; no clear D. The CDR3 runs to 16 residues. Between the trimmed V and J ends, which lost 4 bases and 1 base, there was a span of 17 bases. Germline assignment: CDR1 SGHDN and CDR2 FVKESK. CDR3 loop: CASSPLLTGGSYEQYF. The CDR3 nucleotides read TGTGCCAGCAGCCCCCTCTTGACGGGCGGATCCTACGAGCAGTACTTC.

The gene calls are TRBV5-1 and TRBJ2-7; D tentatively reads TRBD1 or TRBD2 (5 bases each). Trimming stripped 0 bases from V and 5 bases from J, with 12 bases between. CDR1 is SGHRS, CDR2 YFSETQ, per germline. This CDR3 is built from 14 residues. CDR3 region: CASSLVEGTNEQYF. Here the CDR3 DNA reads TGCGCCAGCAGCTTGGTAGAGGGGACCAACGAGCAGTACTTC.

The rearrangement uses TRBV27 and TRBJ2-3, with a weak D call TRBD1 (6 bases). V lost 10 bases, J lost 2 bases, and 16 bases lay in between. This CDR3 contains 14 residues. Germline loops: CDR1 MNHEY, CDR2 SMNVEV (reference sequence). Written as DNA, the CDR3 is TGTGCCACTATGTCAGGACAGAACACAGATACGCAGTATTTT. It codes for CATMSGQNTDTQYF.

The chain uses TRBV27 and TRBJ2-1, with 7 bases identical to TRBD2. This CDR3 region has 14 residues. Germline CDR1 and CDR2: MNHEY and SMNVEV (reference sequence). The V segment lost 2 bases and the J segment 3 bases; nucleotides outside the gene matches: 1. DNA for the CDR3: TGTGCCAGCAGTTTAGGCGGGAGCTACAATGAGCAGTTCTTC. Amino acid sequence: CASSLGGSYNEQFF.

The CDR3 coding sequence is TGTGCCAGCAGCTTAGTTCCGGCAGGGGGATACGAGCAGTACTTC. Translating gives CASSLVPAGGYEQYF. The chain joins TRBV11-2 to TRBJ2-7, with 7 nucleotides matching TRBD1. The V segment lost 1 base and the J segment 4 bases; nucleotides outside the gene matches: 7. CDR1 and CDR2 from the germline V gene are SGHAT and FQNNGV. The CDR3 has 15 amino acids.

This clone was observed a handful of times. The chain combines TRBV6-5 with TRBJ1-1, with TRBD1 identical over 8 bases. The V and J ends lost 4 bases and 5 bases, in that order; junction bases with no gene match: 6. The CDR3 is made up of 14 amino acids. Germline V gene lookup returns CDR1 MNHEY and CDR2 SVGAGI. This CDR3 is CASSLDRVGTEAFF. In DNA form, the CDR3 reads TGTGCCAGCAGTTTGGACAGGGTGGGGACTGAAGCTTTCTTT.

V usage is TRBV9 and J usage is TRBJ1-5; D possibly corresponds to TRBD1 (5 bases). The V end was cut by 3 bases, the J end by 9 bases, with 13 bases between. The CDR3 extends over 13 amino acids. Germline CDR1 reads SGDLS; CDR2 reads YYNGEE. This chain's CDR3 is CASSGGRGWPQHF. CDR3 DNA sequence: TGTGCCAGCAGCGGGGGCCGGGGTTGGCCCCAGCATTTT.

This rearrangement joins TRBV11-2 to TRBJ1-3; maybe TRBD1 (5 bases). Germline-derived CDR1 and CDR2 are SGHAT and FQNNGV. The CDR3 runs 17 residues. With 5 bases removed from V and 4 bases from J, the gap between germline ends came to 21 bases. CDR3 protein: CASSTLRGVLSGNTIYF. The CDR3 region has the DNA TGTGCCAGCAGCACCCTACGGGGGGTTTTGTCCGGAAACACCATATATTTT.

This clone was detected a few times. The chain joins TRBV6-1 to TRBJ1-1; weak D call: TRBD1 (5 bases). Germline V lookup: CDR1 MNHNS, CDR2 SASEGT. Trimming pared 4 bases from V and 4 bases from J, leaving 10 bases between. The CDR3 loop spans 13 amino acids. The CDR3 protein is CASSVGLGTEAFF. Here the CDR3 DNA reads TGTGCCAGCAGTGTGGGACTGGGCACTGAAGCTTTCTTT.

The chain uses TRBV27 and TRBJ1-5, with a weak D call TRBD1 (6 bases). V was trimmed by 6 bases and J by 6 bases, leaving 15 bases between them. The CDR3 is 14 residues long. Germline lookup yields CDR1 MNHEY and CDR2 SMNVEV (reference sequence). CDR3 sequence reads: CASRAGTQGQPQHF. The CDR3 nucleotides are TGTGCCAGCAGAGCCGGGACACAGGGTCAGCCCCAGCATTTT.

The V gene is TRBV7-8, the J gene TRBJ1-1; the D is unclear. The CDR3 consists of 14 residues. V lost 8 bases, J lost 0 bases, and 13 bases lay in between. Looked up from germline, CDR1 is SGHVS and CDR2 is FQNEAQ. For the CDR3, the DNA is TGTGCCAGCCGCTCGGCGGGAGTGAACACTGAAGCTTTCTTT. This encodes CASRSAGVNTEAFF.

V is TRBV4-1 and J is TRBJ2-1, with 9 bases identical to TRBD2. CDR1 and CDR2 (germline): MGHRA, YSYEKL. The CDR3 spans 15 residues. The trim removed 1 base at V and 6 bases at J, leaving 4 bases unmatched. The CDR3 region is CASSQATSGRNEQFF. DNA of the CDR3: TGCGCCAGCAGCCAAGCGACTAGCGGCCGCAATGAGCAGTTCTTC.

The chain couples TRBV4-1 to TRBJ2-3, with D perhaps TRBD1 (6 bases). The CDR3 is 15 residues long. Germline assignment: CDR1 MGHRA and CDR2 YSYEKL. Trimming removed 0 bases from V and 0 bases from J, with 7 bases in between. CDR3 bases: TGCGCCAGCAGCCAAGACAGGGGAAGCACAGATACGCAGTATTTT. This codes for CASSQDRGSTDTQYF.

The chain couples TRBV7-3 to TRBJ2-3; 10 nucleotides match TRBD2. Germline CDR1 SGHTA, CDR2 FQGTGA. The CDR3 totals 15 residues. V was pared by 6 bases and J by 1 base, with 4 bases of the junction left unmatched. The CDR3 DNA sequence: TGTGCCAGCAGTGCCGGGACTAGCGGCACAGATACGCAGTATTTT. Amino acid sequence: CASSAGTSGTDTQYF. The variable domain in full, completed from reference TRBV7-3 and TRBJ2-3, reads GAGVSQTPSNKVTEKGKYVELRCDPISGHTALYWYRQSLGQGPEFLIYFQGTGAADDSGLPNDRFFAVRPEGSVSTLKIQRTERGDSAVYLCASSAGTSGTDTQYFGPGTRLTVL.

The chain links TRBV2 to TRBJ1-1, with D perhaps TRBD1 (5 bases). This CDR3 region has 15 residues. Germline values: CDR1 SNHLY, CDR2 FYNNEI. The V end was cut by 3 bases, the J end by 4 bases, with 15 bases between. The CDR3 reads CASSEAPGRRTEAFF. The CDR3, as DNA: TGTGCCAGCAGTGAGGCCCCGGGACGGCGCACTGAAGCTTTCTTT.

The chain uses TRBV27 and TRBJ2-3; D could derive from TRBD1 or TRBD2 (5 bases each). The germline V gene encodes CDR1 MNHEY and CDR2 SMNVEV (reference sequence). V lost 5 bases, J lost 9 bases, and 18 bases lay in between. This CDR3 contains 14 residues. The DNA for the CDR3 is TGTGCCAGCAGTCCCTGGGACCACCGGGAAACGCAGTATTTT. It specifies CASSPWDHRETQYF.

In nucleotides, the CDR3 is TGTGCCAGCAGACCGGGGCAGGGTGGAAGGGAGACCCAGTACTTC. This codes for CASRPGQGGRETQYF. This chain uses TRBV27 with TRBJ2-5; possibly TRBD1 or TRBD2 for D (5 bases each). V lost 6 bases and J lost 5, with 19 bases in between. The CDR3 extends over 15 amino acids. In germline, CDR1 is MNHEY, CDR2 SMNVEV (reference sequence).